This T cell receptor beta chain comes out of a study of T cells after yellow fever vaccination. TCRdb redid the calling of the 5' RACE reads with MiXCR, one entry per CDR3 protein. The data contain about 220,000 distinct CDR3 sequences, about 7% of them seen just once; the ten biggest clones take up about 0.95%. The ends were cut back, 2 bases at V and 6 bases at J, with 19 bases in the middle. This CDR3 spans 17 amino acids. Germline V lookup: CDR1 MNHEY, CDR2 SVGEGT. The sequences come from CD4+ T cells sorted from PBMCs, collected on the day of the yellow fever booster vaccination. The V gene is TRBV6-2 or TRBV6-3, the J gene TRBJ1-4; the D gene is possibly TRBD1 (6 bases). The receptor comes from a man aged 25-45 years who received the YFV17D yellow fever vaccine. The DNA of the CDR3 is TGTGCCAGCAGTTACGGGGGACATCGACGGGGGGATGAAAAACTGTTTTTT. Protein product: CASSYGGHRRGDEKLFF.